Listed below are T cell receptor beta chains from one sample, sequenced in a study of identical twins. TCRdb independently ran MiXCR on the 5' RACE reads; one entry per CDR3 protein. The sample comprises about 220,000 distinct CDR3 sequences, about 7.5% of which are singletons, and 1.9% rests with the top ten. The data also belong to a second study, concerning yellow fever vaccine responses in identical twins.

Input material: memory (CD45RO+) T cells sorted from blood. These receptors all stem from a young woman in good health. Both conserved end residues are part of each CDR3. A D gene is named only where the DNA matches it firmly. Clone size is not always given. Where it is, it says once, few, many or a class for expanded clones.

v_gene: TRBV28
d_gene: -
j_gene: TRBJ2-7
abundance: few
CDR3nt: TGTGCCAGCAGCCCATTAGATACCCCCTACGAGCAGTACTTC
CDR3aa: CASSPLDTPYEQYF

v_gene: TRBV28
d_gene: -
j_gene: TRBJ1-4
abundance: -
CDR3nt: TGTGCCAGCAGTTTATGGGACTCGAATGGGGGTGAAAAACTGTTTTTT
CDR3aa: CASSLWDSNGGEKLFF

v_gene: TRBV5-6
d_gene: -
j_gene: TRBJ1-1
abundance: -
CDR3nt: TGTGCCAGCAGCTTCGGGGGGTTATTGGTCACTGAAGCTTTCTTT
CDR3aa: CASSFGGLLVTEAFF

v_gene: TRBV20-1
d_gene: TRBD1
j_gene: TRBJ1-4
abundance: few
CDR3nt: TGCAGTGCTAGTGGGACAGGAAATGAAAAACTGTTTTTT
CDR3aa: CSASGTGNEKLFF

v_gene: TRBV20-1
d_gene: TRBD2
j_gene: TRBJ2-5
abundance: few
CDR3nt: TGCAGTGCTAGAGACACTAGCGGCCAAGAGACCCAGTACTTC
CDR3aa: CSARDTSGQETQYF

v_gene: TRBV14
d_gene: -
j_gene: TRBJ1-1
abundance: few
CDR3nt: TGTGCCAGCAGCCAAGTTGGGGAGGCTTTCTTT
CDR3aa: CASSQVGEAFF

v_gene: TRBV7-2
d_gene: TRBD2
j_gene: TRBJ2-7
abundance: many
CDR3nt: TGTGCCAGCAGCTCCACCCGGGAGGGGTACGAGCAGTACTTC
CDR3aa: CASSSTREGYEQYF

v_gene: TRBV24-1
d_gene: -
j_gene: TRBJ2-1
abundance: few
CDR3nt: TGTGCCACCAGTGGAGGGGGAAGGTATGAGCAGTTCTTC
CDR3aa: CATSGGGRYEQFF

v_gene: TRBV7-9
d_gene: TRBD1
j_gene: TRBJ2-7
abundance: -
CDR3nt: TGTGCCAGCAGCGGGGGACAGGGGCAGTACGAGCAGTACTTC
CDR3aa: CASSGGQGQYEQYF

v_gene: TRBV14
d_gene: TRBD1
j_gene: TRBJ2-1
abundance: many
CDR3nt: TGTGCCAGCAGTTTTCTTCCGGGACAGGGACAGAATGAGCAGTTCTTC
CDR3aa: CASSFLPGQGQNEQFF

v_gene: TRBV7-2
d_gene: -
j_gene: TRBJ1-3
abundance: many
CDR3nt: TGTGCCAGCAGCTCGGACTCGAGCTCTGGAAACACCATATATTTT
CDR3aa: CASSSDSSSGNTIYF

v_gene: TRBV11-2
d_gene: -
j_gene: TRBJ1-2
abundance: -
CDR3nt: TGTGCCAGCAGCTTAGATCTATGGAGCGGCTACACCTTC
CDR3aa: CASSLDLWSGYTF

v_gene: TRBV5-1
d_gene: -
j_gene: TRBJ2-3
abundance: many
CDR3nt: TGCGCCAGCAGCCTCCAGGGGATTTCGCGCGATACGCAGTATTTT
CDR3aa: CASSLQGISRDTQYF

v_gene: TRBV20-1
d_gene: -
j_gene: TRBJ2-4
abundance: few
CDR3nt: TGCAGTGCCAACACCGACAGGATTCTAGCCAAAAACATTCAGTACTTC
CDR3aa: CSANTDRILAKNIQYF

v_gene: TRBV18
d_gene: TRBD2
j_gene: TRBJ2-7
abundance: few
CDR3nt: TGTGCCAGCTCACCACTCCCGAGCGGGAGGAACTACGAGCAGTACTTC
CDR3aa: CASSPLPSGRNYEQYF

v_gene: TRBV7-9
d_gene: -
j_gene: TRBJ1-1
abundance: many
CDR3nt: TGTGCCACCCGACTTGAGGGGGAGTACACTGAAGCTTTCTTT
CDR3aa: CATRLEGEYTEAFF

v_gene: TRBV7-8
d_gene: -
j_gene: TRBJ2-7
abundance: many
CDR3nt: TGTGCCAGCAGCTACACGAGGGACGAGCAGTACTTC
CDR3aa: CASSYTRDEQYF

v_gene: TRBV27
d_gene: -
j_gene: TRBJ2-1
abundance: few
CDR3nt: TGTGCCAGCCGGGACTCCTCATCCTACAATGAGCAGTTCTTC
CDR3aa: CASRDSSSYNEQFF

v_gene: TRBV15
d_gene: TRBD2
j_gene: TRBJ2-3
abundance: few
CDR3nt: TGTGCCACCAGCAGAGATCCGGGGGGAATCACAGATACGCAGTATTTT
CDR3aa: CATSRDPGGITDTQYF

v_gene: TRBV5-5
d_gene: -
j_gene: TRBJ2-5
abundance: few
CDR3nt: TGTGCCAGCAGCTCGAGGACACTACACCAAGAGACCCAGTACTTC
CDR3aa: CASSSRTLHQETQYF

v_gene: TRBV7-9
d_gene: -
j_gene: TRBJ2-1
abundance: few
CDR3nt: TGTGCCAGCAGCCCCTTACAGAGCACCTACAATGAGCAGTTCTTC
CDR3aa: CASSPLQSTYNEQFF

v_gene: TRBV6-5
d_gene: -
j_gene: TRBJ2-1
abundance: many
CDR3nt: TGTGCCAGCAGTTACCTCCACCTAGAGGGCAATGAGCAGTTCTTC
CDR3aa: CASSYLHLEGNEQFF

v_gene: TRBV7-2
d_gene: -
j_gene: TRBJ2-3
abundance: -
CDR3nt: TGTGCCAGCAGCTTAGGTCTAGCAACCTTCACAGATACGCAGTATTTT
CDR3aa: CASSLGLATFTDTQYF

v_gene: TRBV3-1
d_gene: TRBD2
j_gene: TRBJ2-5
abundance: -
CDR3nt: TGTGCCACCAGCCAAAGGCCTGCCGGGAGGGGGCAAGAGACCCAGTACTTC
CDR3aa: CATSQRPAGRGQETQYF

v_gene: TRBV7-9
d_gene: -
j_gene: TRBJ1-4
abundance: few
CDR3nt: TGTGCCAGCAGCGATGCGGGGGCCGGAGAAAAACTGTTTTTT
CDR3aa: CASSDAGAGEKLFF

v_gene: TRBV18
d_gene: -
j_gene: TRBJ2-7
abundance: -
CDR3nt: TGTGCCAGCTCACCACCGCACGGGACCTGCGAGCAGTACTTC
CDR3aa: CASSPPHGTCEQYF

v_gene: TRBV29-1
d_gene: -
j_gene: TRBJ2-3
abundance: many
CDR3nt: TGCAGCGTGGGGGGAGTTTCACAGGGGAGCACAGATACGCAGTATTTT
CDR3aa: CSVGGVSQGSTDTQYF

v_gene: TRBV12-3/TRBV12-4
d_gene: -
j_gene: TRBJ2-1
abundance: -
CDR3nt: TGTGCCAGCAGCCGTGGACAAAATTCGGGGGATGAGCAGTTCTTC
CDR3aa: CASSRGQNSGDEQFF

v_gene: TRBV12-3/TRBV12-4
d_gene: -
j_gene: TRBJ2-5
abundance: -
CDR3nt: TGTGCCAGCGCGCGGGCCCCAGTTCAAGAGACCCAGTACTTC
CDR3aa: CASARAPVQETQYF

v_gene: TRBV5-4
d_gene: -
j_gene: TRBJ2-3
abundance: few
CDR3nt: TGTGCCAGCAGCCCGGACATAAGCACAGATACGCAGTATTTT
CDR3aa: CASSPDISTDTQYF

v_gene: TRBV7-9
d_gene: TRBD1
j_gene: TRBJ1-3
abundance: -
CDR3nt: TGTGCCAGCAGCCCACGGACCGGGACAGGGTCGGAGAACACCATATATTTT
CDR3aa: CASSPRTGTGSENTIYF

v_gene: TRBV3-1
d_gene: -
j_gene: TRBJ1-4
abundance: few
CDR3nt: TGTGCCAGCAGCCCCGGGGGGGAAAAACTGTTTTTT
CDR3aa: CASSPGGEKLFF

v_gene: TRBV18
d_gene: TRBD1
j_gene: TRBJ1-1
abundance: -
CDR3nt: TGTGCCAGCTCGCCAGAACGACAGGGAGGGGGTCTTAACACTGAAGCTTTCTTT
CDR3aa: CASSPERQGGGLNTEAFF

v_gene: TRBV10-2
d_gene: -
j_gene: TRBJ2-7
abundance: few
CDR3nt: TGCGCCAGCAGTGACAAATACGAGCAGTACTTC
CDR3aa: CASSDKYEQYF

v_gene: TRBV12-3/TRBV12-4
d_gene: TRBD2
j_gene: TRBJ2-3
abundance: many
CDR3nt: TGTGCCAGCAGGGGGAGCGGGGGGGTAACAGATACGCAGTATTTT
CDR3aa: CASRGSGGVTDTQYF

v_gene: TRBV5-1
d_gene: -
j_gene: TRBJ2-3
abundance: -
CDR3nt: TGCGCCAGCAGCTTGGAGGGCTTCAGCACAGATACGCAGTATTTT
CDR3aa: CASSLEGFSTDTQYF

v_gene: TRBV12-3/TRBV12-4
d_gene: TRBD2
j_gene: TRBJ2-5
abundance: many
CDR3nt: TGTGCCAGCAGTTTTGAGCGGGGGCCCCAAGAGACCCAGTACTTC
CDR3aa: CASSFERGPQETQYF

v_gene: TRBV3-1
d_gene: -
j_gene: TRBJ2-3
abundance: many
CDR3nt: TGTGCCAGCAGCCCCCGGGGCGTCGATACGCAGTATTTT
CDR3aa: CASSPRGVDTQYF

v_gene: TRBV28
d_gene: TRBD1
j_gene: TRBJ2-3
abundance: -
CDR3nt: TGTGCCAGCAGTTCGGAGACAGGGGGCGTATTGAACACAGATACGCAGTATTTT
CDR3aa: CASSSETGGVLNTDTQYF

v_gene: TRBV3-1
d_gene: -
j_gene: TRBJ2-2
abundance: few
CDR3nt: TGTGCCAGCAGCCTTAGTGGGTCCCGTCAGCTGTTTTTT
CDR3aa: CASSLSGSRQLFF

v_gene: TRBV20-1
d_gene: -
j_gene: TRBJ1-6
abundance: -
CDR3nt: TGCAGTGCTAGAGATTTTAAGGGCGCTAGCAATTCACCCCTCCACTTT
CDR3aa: CSARDFKGASNSPLHF